This TCR beta chain appears in the sequencing data of a study of T and B cells in COVID-19 patients. For the study at large: Median age was about 35 years in the recovered cohort and 67 years in the active-infection cohort. Study-level results: No sequencing was yet done of CD4+, regulatory or CD8+ subsets, or of SARS-CoV-2-responsive or tetramer+ sorted cells.

Details on this clonotype: As yet, its antigen is unknown.

TRB rearrangements were amplified by multiplex PCR with BIOMED2 TRB-A/B primers. A single record per CDR3 protein comes from TCRdb applying MiXCR to the multiplex PCR reads. Among approximately 13,000 distinct CDR3 sequences listed, under 30% were seen once. TRB was amplified from approximately 250-500 ng of blood genomic DNA. Germline-derived CDR1 and CDR2 are SGHAT and FQDESV (reference sequence). V trimming: 5 bases; J trimming: 2 bases; junction bases outside the gene matches: 15. CDR3 length: 18 amino acids. This TCR came from a human donor who had recovered from COVID-19. This chain uses TRBV11-1 with TRBJ2-5; TRBD2 matches 9 bases. The specimen was blood. In DNA form, the CDR3 reads TGTGCCAGCAGCCAACGAGGGGGAAGCGGGGGGCTACAAGAGACCCAGTACTTC. This encodes CASSQRGGSGGLQETQYF.